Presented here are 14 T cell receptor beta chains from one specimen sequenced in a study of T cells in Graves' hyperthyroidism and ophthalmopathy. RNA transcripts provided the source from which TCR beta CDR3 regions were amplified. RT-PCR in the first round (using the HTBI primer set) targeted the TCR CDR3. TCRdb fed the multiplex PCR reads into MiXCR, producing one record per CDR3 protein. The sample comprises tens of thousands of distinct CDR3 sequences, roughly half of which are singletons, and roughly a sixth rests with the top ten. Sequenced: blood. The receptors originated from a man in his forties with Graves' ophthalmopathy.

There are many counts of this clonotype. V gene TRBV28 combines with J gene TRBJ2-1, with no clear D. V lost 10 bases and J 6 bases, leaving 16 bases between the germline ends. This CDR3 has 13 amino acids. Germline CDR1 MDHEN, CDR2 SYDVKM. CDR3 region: CAIHRPDGNEQFF. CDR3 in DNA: TGTGCCATCCACCGCCCCGACGGCAATGAGCAGTTCTTC.

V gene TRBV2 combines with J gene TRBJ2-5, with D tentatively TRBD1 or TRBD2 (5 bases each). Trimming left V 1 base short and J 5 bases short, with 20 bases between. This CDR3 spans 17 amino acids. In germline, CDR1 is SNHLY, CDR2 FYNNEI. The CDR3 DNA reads TGTGCCAGCAGTGAAGGTTTGGTCGGGGCGATTAAGGAGACCCAGTACTTC. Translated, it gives CASSEGLVGAIKETQYF.

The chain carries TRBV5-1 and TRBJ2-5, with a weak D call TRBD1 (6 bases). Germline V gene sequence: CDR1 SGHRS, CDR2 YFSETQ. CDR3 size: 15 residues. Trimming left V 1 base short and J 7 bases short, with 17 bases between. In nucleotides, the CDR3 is TGCGCCAGCAGCTTGTCTGGACAGCTAGGGGGGACCCAGTACTTC. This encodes CASSLSGQLGGTQYF.

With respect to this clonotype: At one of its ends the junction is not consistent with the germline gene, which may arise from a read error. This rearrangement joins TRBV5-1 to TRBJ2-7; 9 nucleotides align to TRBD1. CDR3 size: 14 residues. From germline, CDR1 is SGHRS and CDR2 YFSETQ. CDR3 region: CASSLDRGQDERYF. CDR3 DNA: TGCGCCAGCAGCTTGGACAGGGGGCAAGATGAGCGGTACTTC.

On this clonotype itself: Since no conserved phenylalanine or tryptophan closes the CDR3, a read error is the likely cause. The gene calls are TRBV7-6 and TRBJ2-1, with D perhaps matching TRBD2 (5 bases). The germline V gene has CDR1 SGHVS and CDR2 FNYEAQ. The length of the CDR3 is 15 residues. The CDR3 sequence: CAISPTEDPYNQQFS. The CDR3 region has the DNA TGTGCCATCAGCCCTACGGAGGACCCATACAATCAGCAGTTCTCC.

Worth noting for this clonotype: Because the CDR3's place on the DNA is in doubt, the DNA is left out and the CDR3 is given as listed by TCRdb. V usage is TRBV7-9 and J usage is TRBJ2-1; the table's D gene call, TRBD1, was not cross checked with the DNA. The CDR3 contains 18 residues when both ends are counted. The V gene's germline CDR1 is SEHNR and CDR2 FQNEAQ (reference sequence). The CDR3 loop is CASSFYICSAVGTSSKFF.

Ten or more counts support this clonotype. The CDR3 spells CASSPGLAGARGELFF. The CDR3, as DNA: TGTGCCAGCAGCCCAGGACTAGCGGGCGCCCGAGGGGAGCTGTTTTTT. The chain joins TRBV28 to TRBJ2-2; 11 nucleotides match TRBD2. V shed 6 bases, J shed 8 bases, and the junction held 11 bases outside the gene matches. This CDR3 is built from 16 residues. CDR1 and CDR2 (germline): MDHEN, SYDVKM.

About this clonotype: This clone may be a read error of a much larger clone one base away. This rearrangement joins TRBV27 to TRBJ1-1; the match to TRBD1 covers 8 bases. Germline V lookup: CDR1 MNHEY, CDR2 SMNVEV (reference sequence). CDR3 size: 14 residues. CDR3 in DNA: TGTGCCAGCAGTGGATACAGGGGGAACACTGAAGCTTCCTTT. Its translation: CASSGYRGNTEASF.

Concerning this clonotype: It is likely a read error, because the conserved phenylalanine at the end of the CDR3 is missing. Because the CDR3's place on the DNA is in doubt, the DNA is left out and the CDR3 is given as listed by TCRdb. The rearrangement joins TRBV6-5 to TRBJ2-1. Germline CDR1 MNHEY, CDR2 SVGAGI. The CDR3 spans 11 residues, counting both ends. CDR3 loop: CASSDRYEQLS.

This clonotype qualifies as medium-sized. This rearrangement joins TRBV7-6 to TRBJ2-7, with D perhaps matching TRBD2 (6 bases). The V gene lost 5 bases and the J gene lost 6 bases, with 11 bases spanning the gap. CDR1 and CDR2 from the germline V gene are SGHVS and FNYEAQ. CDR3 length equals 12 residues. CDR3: CASSLGGLEQYF. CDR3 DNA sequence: TGTGCCAGCAGCCTAGGAGGGCTCGAGCAGTACTTC.

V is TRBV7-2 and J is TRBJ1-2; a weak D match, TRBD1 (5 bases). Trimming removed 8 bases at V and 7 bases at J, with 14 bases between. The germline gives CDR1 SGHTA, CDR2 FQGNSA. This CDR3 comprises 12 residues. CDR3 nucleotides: TGTGCCAGCTTGTCAGGGAATGGTGGCTACACCTTC. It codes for CASLSGNGGYTF.

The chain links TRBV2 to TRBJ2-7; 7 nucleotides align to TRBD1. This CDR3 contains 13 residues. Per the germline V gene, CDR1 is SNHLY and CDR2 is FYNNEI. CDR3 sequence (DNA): TGTGCTAGAGACAGGGCTTTTGGTCGCGAGCAGTACTTC. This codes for CARDRAFGREQYF.

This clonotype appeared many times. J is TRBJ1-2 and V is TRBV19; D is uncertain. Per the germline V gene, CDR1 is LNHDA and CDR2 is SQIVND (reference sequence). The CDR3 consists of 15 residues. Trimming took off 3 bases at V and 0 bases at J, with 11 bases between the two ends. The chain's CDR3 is CASSISAGANYGYTF. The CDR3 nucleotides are TGTGCCAGTAGTATTAGCGCCGGAGCTAACTATGGCTACACCTTC.

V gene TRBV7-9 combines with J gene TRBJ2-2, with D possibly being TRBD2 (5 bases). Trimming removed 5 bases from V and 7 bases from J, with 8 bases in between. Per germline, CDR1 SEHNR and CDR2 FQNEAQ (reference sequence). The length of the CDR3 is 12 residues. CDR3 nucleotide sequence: TGTGCCAGCAGCGGCCGGGACGGGGAGCTGTTTTTT. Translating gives CASSGRDGELFF.